Below are 21 T cell receptor beta chains sequenced from a single sample in a study of T cell responses to AZD1222 COVID-19 vaccine. Repertoires were generated with immunoSEQ multiplex PCR, while TCRdb's copy carries only in-frame clones and drops some. The data contain about 57,000 clones, 86% of them seen just once; the ten biggest clones take up around 17%. This specimen was peripheral blood, taken on day 0 of AZD1222 vaccination. These receptors originate from an adult in good health.

This clone was recorded a few times. J is TRBJ2-7 and V is TRBV7-8; possibly TRBD2 for D (5 bases). The CDR3 consists of 15 residues. Germline V lookup: CDR1 SGHVS, CDR2 FQNEAQ. V was pared by 0 bases and J by 6 bases, with 15 bases between. The CDR3 reads CASSLAVGYEGEQYF. As DNA, the CDR3 is TGTGCCAGCAGCTTAGCCGTGGGGTACGAGGGCGAGCAGTACTTC.

This chain uses TRBV11-1 with TRBJ2-1; TRBD2 aligns across 8 bases. The CDR3 totals 14 residues. Per the germline V gene, CDR1 is SGHAT and CDR2 is FQDESV (reference sequence). V lost 5 bases to trimming and J lost 8 bases; unmatched junction nucleotides: 8. The CDR3 bases are TGTGCCAGCAGCCCCCGGGAGGGGCGCGATGAGCAGTTCTTC. Translated: CASSPREGRDEQFF. The full variable domain, in which reference TRBV11-1 and TRBJ2-1 provide the parts outside the CDR3, is EAEVAQSPRYKITEKSQAVAFWCDPISGHATLYWYRQILGQGPELLVQFQDESVVDDSQLPKDRFSAERLKGVDSTLKIQPAELGDSAMYLCASSPREGRDEQFFGPGTRLTVL.

This rearrangement joins TRBV3-1 (or the pseudogene TRBV3-2) to TRBJ2-1; 9 positions agree with TRBD2. Germline lookup yields CDR1 LGHDT and CDR2 YNNKEL (reference sequence). V lost 0 bases to trimming and J lost 8 bases; unmatched junction nucleotides: 8. The CDR3 runs 16 residues. CDR3 coding DNA: TGTGCCAGCAGCCAAGAACGCGGGAGGGTAATCTATGAGCAGTTCTTC. It translates to CASSQERGRVIYEQFF.

The rearrangement uses TRBV2 and TRBJ2-3; D is ambiguous. The V gene lost 3 bases and the J gene lost 0 bases, with 7 bases spanning the gap. The CDR3 length is 14 residues. The germline gives CDR1 SNHLY, CDR2 FYNNEI. As DNA, the CDR3 is TGTGCCAGCAGTGAGTGGGCCAGCACAGATACGCAGTATTTT. Protein sequence: CASSEWASTDTQYF.

This clone is a singleton in its sample. The V call is TRBV29-1, the J call TRBJ1-1; D gene unclear. Germline V gene lookup returns CDR1 SQVTM and CDR2 ANQGSEA. V was cut by 7 bases and J by 1 base, with 7 bases left in between. This CDR3 spans 11 amino acids. CDR3 nucleotides: TGCAGCGCAGACCAGAACACTGAAGCTTTCTTT. It is translated as CSADQNTEAFF.

The gene calls are TRBV4-2 and TRBJ2-5; 9 bases match TRBD1. J lost 2 bases, V lost 2 bases, and 6 bases had no gene match. Per germline, CDR1 LGHNA and CDR2 YNFKEQ. The CDR3 runs to 16 residues. The CDR3 reads CASSQPGTGLQETQYF. In nucleotides, the CDR3 is TGTGCCAGCAGCCAACCCGGGACAGGGCTTCAAGAGACCCAGTACTTC.

The CDR3 reads CASSQGVGSYEQYF. CDR3 DNA: TGTGCCAGCAGCCAAGGAGTAGGTAGCTACGAGCAGTACTTC. The rearrangement links TRBV3-1 (or the pseudogene TRBV3-2) to TRBJ2-7; D remains unclear. The length of the CDR3 is 14 residues. The V gene lost 1 base and the J gene lost 3 bases, with 10 bases spanning the gap. CDR1 and CDR2 from the germline V gene are LGHDT and YNNKEL (reference sequence).

J is TRBJ1-1 and V is TRBV29-1; D remains unclear. Germline assignment: CDR1 SQVTM and CDR2 ANQGSEA. CDR3 length: 13 residues. Trimming left V 8 bases short and J 0 bases short, with 13 bases between. The CDR3 is CSTSGNLNTEAFF. The CDR3 DNA follows: TGCAGCACTTCCGGGAATCTGAACACTGAAGCTTTCTTT. Looking up the rest from reference TRBV29-1 and TRBJ1-1 gives the full variable domain: SAVISQKPSRDICQRGTSLTIQCQVDSQVTMMFWYRQQPGQSLTLIATANQGSEATYESGFVIDKFPISRPNLTFSTLTVSNMSPEDSSIYLCSTSGNLNTEAFFGQGTRLTVV.

The J gene is TRBJ2-2, the V gene TRBV14; D is unclear. Germline assignment: CDR1 SGHDN and CDR2 FVKESK. The length of the CDR3 is 11 residues. The V end was cut by 4 bases, the J end by 5 bases, with 2 bases between. The CDR3 DNA reads TGTGCCAGCAGCCGTACCGGGGAGCTGTTTTTT. Amino acids: CASSRTGELFF.

The chain links TRBV21-1 to TRBJ1-2. TRBV21-1 is an annotated pseudogene. The CDR3 loop spans 14 amino acids. CDR3 coding DNA: TGTGCCAGCAGCAAAGTATTGGGTTTCTCTGGCTACACCTTC. Translation gives CASSKVLGFSGYTF.

This chain uses TRBV18 with TRBJ2-2; unclear D gene. This CDR3 has 13 amino acids. The germline V gene encodes CDR1 KGHSH and CDR2 LQKENI. Between the trimmed V and J ends, which lost 3 bases and 6 bases, there was a span of 8 bases. CDR3 nucleotides: TGTGCCAGCTCACCTGTAAGCGCCGGGGAGCTGTTTTTT. This encodes CASSPVSAGELFF.

V is TRBV24-1 and J is TRBJ1-5; 9 bases align to TRBD1. With V trimmed by 3 bases and J by 2 bases, 10 bases remained unmatched. Germline-derived CDR1 and CDR2 are KGHDR and SFDVKD. The CDR3 covers 18 residues. This chain's CDR3 is CATSDPGQGAGGNQPQHF. The CDR3 bases are TGTGCCACCAGTGATCCGGGACAGGGAGCAGGGGGCAATCAGCCCCAGCATTTT.

A single count supports this clone. The genes are TRBV7-9 and TRBJ2-1; 9 positions agree with TRBD2. The CDR3 is 14 residues long. Unmatched junction bases numbered 2, after V lost 3 bases and J lost 5 bases. Germline V gene sequence: CDR1 SEHNR, CDR2 FQNEAQ (reference sequence). This CDR3 is CASSFGTSHNEQFF. The DNA for the CDR3 is TGTGCCAGCAGCTTCGGGACTAGCCACAATGAGCAGTTCTTC.

The rearrangement links TRBV11-3 to TRBJ2-2; TRBD2 is a possible D gene (5 bases). CDR3 length: 16 residues. The V end was cut by 4 bases, the J end by 3 bases, with 15 bases between. CDR1 is SGHNT and CDR2 is YENEEA in the germline V gene. CDR3 sequence (DNA): TGTGCCAGCAGCTATAACGTAGCGCTCGACACCGGGGAGCTGTTTTTT. This sequence encodes CASSYNVALDTGELFF.

The J gene is TRBJ1-4, the V gene TRBV28; possible D gene TRBD1, 5 bases. Deletions cut 3 bases from V and 8 bases from J, with 19 bases between. CDR3 size: 16 residues. Germline CDR1 reads MDHEN; CDR2 reads SYDVKM. CDR3 sequence (DNA): TGTGCCAGCAGTTTGCCTCCGACAATAGGGGTGGAAAAACTGTTTTTT. Translated: CASSLPPTIGVEKLFF. The variable domain in full, completed from reference TRBV28 and TRBJ1-4, reads DVKVTQSSRYLVKRTGEKVFLECVQDMDHENMFWYRQDPGLGLRLIYFSYDVKMKEKGDIPEGYSVSREKKERFSLILESASTNQTSMYLCASSLPPTIGVEKLFFGSGTQLSVL.

This chain connects TRBV6-5 to TRBJ2-1; 14 bases map to TRBD2. The CDR3 covers 14 residues. Trimming at V came to 4 bases and at J to 8 bases, leaving 1 base not matched to a gene. The germline gives CDR1 MNHEY, CDR2 SVGAGI. CDR3 bases: TGTGCCAGCAGTTGGGGACTAGCGGGAGATGAGCAGTTCTTC. This encodes CASSWGLAGDEQFF.

V usage is TRBV11-2 and J usage is TRBJ1-2; D is ambiguous. V lost 5 bases to trimming and J lost 4 bases, with 5 bases between them. The V gene's germline CDR1 is SGHAT and CDR2 FQNNGV. The length of the CDR3 is 11 residues. CDR3 protein: CASSEGYGYTF. DNA of the CDR3: TGTGCCAGCAGCGAGGGCTATGGCTACACCTTC.

The table lists this clone with a count of one. The chain combines TRBV24-1 with TRBJ2-3, with D possibly being TRBD2 (5 bases). This CDR3 is 15 amino acids long. Trimming left V 4 bases short and J 4 bases short, with 14 bases between. The germline V gene has CDR1 KGHDR and CDR2 SFDVKD. The CDR3 DNA sequence: TGTGCCACCAGTGACCAACGGGATATGGCAGATACGCAGTATTTT. Its protein is CATSDQRDMADTQYF.

J is TRBJ1-3 and V is TRBV7-9; no definite D call. The germline V gene has CDR1 SEHNR and CDR2 FQNEAQ (reference sequence). The CDR3 is made up of 12 amino acids. The V end lost 11 bases, the J end lost 0 bases, and 8 bases lay between the germline ends. The CDR3 DNA sequence: TGTGCCTCAACCCTCTCTGGAAACACCATATATTTT. It specifies CASTLSGNTIYF.

The gene calls are TRBV5-1 and TRBJ1-1; D not resolved. V gave up 0 bases and J gave up 0 bases, with 12 bases separating them. The CDR3 is made up of 16 amino acids. In germline, CDR1 is SGHRS, CDR2 YFSETQ. The CDR3 sequence: CASSLEGRTMNTEAFF. Here the CDR3 DNA reads TGCGCCAGCAGCTTGGAAGGCAGAACGATGAACACTGAAGCTTTCTTT.

The V gene is TRBV18, the J gene TRBJ2-2, with D unclear. This CDR3 comprises 16 residues. The germline gives CDR1 KGHSH, CDR2 LQKENI. V was cut by 3 bases and J by 0 bases, with 11 bases left in between. Written as DNA, the CDR3 is TGTGCCAGCTCACCGAACACACAGTCGAACACCGGGGAGCTGTTTTTT. Translation: CASSPNTQSNTGELFF.